Here is one T cell receptor beta chain with its context. These data come from a study of CDR3 diversity in severe acne. V trimming: 5 bases; J trimming: 3 bases; junction bases outside the gene matches: 4. There are 14 residues in the CDR3. Germline lookup yields CDR1 ENHRY and CDR2 SYGVKD. TCRdb called the PCR reads again in MiXCR, with one record for every CDR3 protein. The sample lists about 84,000 distinct CDR3 sequences; around 53% were seen once. This sequence joins TRBV10-3 and TRBJ1-5; the match to TRBD1 covers 7 bases. The origin of this receptor is a male donor in good health, without acne. The sequencing input was blood. The CDR3 region has the DNA TGTGCCATCAGTCGAGACAGGGTCAATCAGCCCCAGCATTTT. Translated: CAISRDRVNQPQHF.